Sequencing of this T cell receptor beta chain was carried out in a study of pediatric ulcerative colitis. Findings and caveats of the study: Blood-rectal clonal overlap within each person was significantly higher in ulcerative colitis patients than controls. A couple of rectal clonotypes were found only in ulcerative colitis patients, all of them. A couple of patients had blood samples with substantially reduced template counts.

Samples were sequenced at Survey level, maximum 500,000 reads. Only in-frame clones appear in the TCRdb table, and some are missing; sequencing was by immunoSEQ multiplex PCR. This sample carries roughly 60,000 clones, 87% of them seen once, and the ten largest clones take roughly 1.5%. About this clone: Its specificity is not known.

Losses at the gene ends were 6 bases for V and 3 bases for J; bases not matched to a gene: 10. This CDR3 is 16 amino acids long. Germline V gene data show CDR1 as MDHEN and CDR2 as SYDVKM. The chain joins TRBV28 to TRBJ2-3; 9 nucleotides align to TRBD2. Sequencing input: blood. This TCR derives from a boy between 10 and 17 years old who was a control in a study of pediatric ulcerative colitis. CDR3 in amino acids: CASRDSGSMRTDTQYF. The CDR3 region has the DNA TGTGCCAGCAGGGATAGCGGGAGTATGAGAACAGATACGCAGTATTTT.